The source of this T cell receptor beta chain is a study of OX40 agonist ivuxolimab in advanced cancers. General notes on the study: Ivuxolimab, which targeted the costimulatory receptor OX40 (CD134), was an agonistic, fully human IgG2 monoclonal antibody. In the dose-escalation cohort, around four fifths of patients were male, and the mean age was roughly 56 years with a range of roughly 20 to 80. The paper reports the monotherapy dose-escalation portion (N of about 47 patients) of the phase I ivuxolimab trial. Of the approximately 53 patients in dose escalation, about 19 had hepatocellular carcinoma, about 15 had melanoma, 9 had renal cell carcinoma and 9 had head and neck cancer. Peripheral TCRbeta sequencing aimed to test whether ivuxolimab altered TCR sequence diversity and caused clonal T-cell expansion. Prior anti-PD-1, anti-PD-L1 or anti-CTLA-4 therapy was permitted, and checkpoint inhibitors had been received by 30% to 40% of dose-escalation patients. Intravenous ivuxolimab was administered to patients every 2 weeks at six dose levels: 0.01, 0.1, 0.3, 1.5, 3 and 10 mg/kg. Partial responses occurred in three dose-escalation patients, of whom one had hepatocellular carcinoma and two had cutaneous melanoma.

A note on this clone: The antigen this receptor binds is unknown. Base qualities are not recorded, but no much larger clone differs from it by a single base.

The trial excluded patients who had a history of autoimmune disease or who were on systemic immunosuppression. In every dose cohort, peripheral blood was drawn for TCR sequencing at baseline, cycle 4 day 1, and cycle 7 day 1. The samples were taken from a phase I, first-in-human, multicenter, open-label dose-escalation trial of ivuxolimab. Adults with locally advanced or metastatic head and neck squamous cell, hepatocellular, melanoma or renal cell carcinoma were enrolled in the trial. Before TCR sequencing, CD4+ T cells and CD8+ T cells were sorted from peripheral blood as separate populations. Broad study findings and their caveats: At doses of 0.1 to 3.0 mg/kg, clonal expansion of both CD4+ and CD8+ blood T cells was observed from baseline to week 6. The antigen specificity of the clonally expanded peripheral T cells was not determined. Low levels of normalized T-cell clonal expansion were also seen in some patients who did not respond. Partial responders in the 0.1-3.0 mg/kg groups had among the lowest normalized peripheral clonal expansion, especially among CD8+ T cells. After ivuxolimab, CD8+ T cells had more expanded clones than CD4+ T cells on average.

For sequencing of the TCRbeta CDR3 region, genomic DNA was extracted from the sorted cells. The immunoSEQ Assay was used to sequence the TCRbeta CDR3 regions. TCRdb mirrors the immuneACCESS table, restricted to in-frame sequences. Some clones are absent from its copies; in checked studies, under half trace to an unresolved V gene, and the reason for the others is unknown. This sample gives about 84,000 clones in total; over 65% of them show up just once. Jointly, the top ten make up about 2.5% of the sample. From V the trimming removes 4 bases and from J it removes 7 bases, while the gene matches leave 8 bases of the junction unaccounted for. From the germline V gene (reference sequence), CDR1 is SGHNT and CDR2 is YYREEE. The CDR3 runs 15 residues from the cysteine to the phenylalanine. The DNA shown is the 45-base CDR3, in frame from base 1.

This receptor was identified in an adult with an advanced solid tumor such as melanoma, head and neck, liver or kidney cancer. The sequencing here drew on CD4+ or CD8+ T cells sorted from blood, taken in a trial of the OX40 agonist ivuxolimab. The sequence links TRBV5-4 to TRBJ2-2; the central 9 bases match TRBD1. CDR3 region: CASSPRDRVIGELFF. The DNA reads TGTGCCAGCAGCCCCCGGGACAGGGTTATCGGGGAGCTGTTTTTT.